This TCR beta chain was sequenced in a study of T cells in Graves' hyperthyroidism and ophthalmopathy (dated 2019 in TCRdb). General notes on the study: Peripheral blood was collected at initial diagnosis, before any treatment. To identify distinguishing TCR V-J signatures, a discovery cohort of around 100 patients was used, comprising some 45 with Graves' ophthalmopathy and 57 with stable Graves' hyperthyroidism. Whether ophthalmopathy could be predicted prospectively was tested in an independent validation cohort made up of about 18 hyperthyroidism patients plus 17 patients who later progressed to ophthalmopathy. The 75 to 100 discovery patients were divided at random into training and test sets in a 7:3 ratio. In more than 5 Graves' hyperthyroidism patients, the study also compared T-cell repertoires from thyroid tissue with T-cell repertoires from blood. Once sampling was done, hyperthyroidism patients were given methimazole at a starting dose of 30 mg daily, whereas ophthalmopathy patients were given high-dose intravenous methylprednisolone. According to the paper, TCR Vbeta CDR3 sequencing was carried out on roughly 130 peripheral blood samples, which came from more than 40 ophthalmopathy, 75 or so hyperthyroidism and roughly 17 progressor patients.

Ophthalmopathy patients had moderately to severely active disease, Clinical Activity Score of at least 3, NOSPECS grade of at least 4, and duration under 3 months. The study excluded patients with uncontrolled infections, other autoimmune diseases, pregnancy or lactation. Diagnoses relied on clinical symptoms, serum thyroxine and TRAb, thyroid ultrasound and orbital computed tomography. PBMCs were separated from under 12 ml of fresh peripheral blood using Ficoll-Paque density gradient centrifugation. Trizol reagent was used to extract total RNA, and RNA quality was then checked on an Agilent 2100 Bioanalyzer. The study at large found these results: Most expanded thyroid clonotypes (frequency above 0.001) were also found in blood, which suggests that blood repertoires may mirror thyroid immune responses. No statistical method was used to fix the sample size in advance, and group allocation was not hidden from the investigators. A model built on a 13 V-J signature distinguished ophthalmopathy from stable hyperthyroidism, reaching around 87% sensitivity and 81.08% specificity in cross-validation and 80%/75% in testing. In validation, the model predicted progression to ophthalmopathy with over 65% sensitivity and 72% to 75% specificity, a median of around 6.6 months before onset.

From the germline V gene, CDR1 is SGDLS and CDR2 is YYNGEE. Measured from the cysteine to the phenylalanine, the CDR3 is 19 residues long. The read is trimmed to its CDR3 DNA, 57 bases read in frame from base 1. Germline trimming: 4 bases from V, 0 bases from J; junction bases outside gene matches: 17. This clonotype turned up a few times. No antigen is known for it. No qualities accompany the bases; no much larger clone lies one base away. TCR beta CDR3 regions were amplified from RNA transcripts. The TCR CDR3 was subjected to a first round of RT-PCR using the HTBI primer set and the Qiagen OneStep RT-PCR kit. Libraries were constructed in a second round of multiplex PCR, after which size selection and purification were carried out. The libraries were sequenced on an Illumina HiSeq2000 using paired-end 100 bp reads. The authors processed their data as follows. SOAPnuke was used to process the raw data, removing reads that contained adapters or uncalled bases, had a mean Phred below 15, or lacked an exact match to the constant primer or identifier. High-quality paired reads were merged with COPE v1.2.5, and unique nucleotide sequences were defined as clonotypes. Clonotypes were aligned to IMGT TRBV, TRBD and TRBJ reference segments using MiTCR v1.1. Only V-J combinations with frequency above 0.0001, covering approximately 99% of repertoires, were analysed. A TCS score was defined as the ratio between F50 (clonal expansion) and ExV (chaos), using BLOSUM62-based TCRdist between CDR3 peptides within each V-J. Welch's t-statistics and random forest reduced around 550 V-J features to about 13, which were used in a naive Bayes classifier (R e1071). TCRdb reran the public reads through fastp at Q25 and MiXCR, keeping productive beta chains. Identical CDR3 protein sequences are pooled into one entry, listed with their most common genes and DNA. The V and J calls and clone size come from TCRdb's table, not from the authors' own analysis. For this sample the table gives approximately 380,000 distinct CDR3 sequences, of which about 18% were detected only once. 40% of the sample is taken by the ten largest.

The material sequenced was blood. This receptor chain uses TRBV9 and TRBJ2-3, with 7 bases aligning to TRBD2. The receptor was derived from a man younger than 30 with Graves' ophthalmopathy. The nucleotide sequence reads TGTGCCAGCAGCTCCCTCTCAGGTCCGGGGGGTACTAGCACAGATACGCAGTATTTT. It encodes CASSSLSGPGGTSTDTQYF.